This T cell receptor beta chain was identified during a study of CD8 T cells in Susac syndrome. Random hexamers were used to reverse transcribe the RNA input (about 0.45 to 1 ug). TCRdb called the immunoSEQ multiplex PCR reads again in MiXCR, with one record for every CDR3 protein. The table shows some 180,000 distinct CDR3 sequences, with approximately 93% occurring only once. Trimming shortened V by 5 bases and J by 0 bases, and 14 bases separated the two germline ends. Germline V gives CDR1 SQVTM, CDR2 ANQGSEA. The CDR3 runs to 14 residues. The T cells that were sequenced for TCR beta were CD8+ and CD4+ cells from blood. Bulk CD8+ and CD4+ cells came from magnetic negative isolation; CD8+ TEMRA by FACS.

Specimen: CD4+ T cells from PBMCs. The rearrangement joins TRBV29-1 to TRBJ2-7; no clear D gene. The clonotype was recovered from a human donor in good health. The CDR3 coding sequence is TGCAGCGTTAGATCAACCATGTCCTCCTACGAGCAGTACTTC. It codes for CSVRSTMSSYEQYF.